This T cell receptor (beta chain) was retrieved from a study of OX40 agonist ivuxolimab in advanced cancers. Context from the whole study: The costimulatory receptor OX40 (CD134) was targeted by ivuxolimab, a fully human IgG2 agonistic monoclonal antibody. Intravenous ivuxolimab was administered to patients every 2 weeks at six dose levels: 0.01, 0.1, 0.3, 1.5, 3 and 10 mg/kg. Of the 52 patients in dose escalation, some 20 had hepatocellular carcinoma, roughly 15 had melanoma, 9 had renal cell carcinoma and 9 had head and neck cancer. The dose-escalation cohort was 82.7% male with a mean age of approximately 60 years, ranging from roughly 23 to 90. Prior anti-PD-1, anti-PD-L1 or anti-CTLA-4 therapy was permitted, and approximately 40% of dose-escalation patients had received checkpoint inhibitors. Partial responses occurred in three dose-escalation patients: two with cutaneous melanoma and one with hepatocellular carcinoma. Peripheral TCRbeta sequencing was intended to test whether TCR sequence diversity was altered and clonal T-cell expansion was caused by ivuxolimab. The paper describes the monotherapy dose-escalation part (N = 52 patients) of the phase I trial of ivuxolimab. General conclusions and limits of the study: Partial responders in the 0.1-3.0 mg/kg groups had among the lowest normalized peripheral clonal expansion, especially among CD8+ T cells. Which antigens the clonally expanded peripheral T cells were specific for was not determined. At doses of 0.1 to 3.0 mg/kg, clonal expansion of both CD4+ and CD8+ blood T cells was observed from baseline to week 6. After ivuxolimab, expanded clones were on average more numerous among CD8+ T cells than among CD4+ T cells. Low levels of normalized T-cell clonal expansion were also seen in some patients who did not respond.

At the junction V is shortened by 3 bases and J by 1 base, with 9 bases in between. From cysteine to phenylalanine, the CDR3 is 14 amino acids long. Only the CDR3 portion is preserved as DNA: 42 bases, with reading frame beginning at the first base. Sequences MDHEN (CDR1) and SYDVKM (CDR2) are obtained from the germline V gene. Only one count was recorded for this clone. What antigen it recognizes has not been identified. No quality values exist for individual bases; no much larger clone is one base distant. Patients with a history of autoimmune disease or receiving systemic immunosuppression were excluded from the trial. Peripheral blood for TCR sequencing was collected from all dose cohorts at baseline, on cycle 4 day 1, and on cycle 7 day 1. The samples were taken from a phase I, first-in-human, multicenter, open-label dose-escalation trial of ivuxolimab. Adults with locally advanced or metastatic melanoma, renal cell carcinoma, hepatocellular carcinoma or head and neck squamous cell carcinoma were enrolled in the trial. CD4+ and CD8+ T cells were sorted separately from peripheral blood before TCR sequencing.

Genomic DNA was isolated from the sorted cells so that the TCRbeta CDR3 region could be sequenced. The immunoSEQ Assay was used for sequencing of TCRbeta CDR3 regions. TCRdb took this table from immuneACCESS and kept in-frame rearrangements with V and J called. Such tables lack part of the clones; where checked against another copy, unresolved V genes explain under half of the gap, and the rest is unexplained. The table for this sample lists tens of thousands of clones; approximately 90% of them were counted only once. Jointly, the top ten make up 2% to 2.5% of the sample. Material: CD4+ or CD8+ T cells sorted from blood, obtained in a trial of the OX40 agonist ivuxolimab. This sequence was found in an adult with an advanced solid tumor such as melanoma, head and neck, liver or kidney cancer. The chain was built from TRBV28 and TRBJ1-1; the D segment cannot be called with confidence. The DNA sequence reads TGTGCCAGCAGTTTCCCGGGGTCGAACACTGAAGCTTTCTTT. Its amino acids are CASSFPGSNTEAFF.